The present entry profiles one TCR beta chain with its context. Its antigen is unidentified. The CDR3 loop spans 17 amino acids. Germline lookup yields CDR1 SGHNT and CDR2 YYREEE (reference sequence). The V segment lost 0 bases and the J segment 8 bases; nucleotides outside the gene matches: 7. Profiling relied on immunoSEQ multiplex PCR, and the TCRdb table lists in-frame clones only, not all of them. In the table there are 6,500 to 8,500 clones, 85% to 95% of which are singletons. The data were obtained in a study of lymphopenia after photon versus proton radiotherapy. Overall study results and limits: Photon-treated patients lost naive T cells and TCR diversity; proton-treated stayed stable.

This TCR came from a woman between 45 and 65 years old with cholangiocarcinoma. The sample in question was peripheral blood, obtained from a patient treated with photon-based radiotherapy. The chain uses TRBV5-4 and TRBJ2-1; 14 bases align to TRBD2. In DNA, the CDR3 is TGTGCCAGCAGCTTGGGACTAGCGGGGGGGCTGAGGGATGAGCAGTTCTTC. Amino acid sequence: CASSLGLAGGLRDEQFF.